Sequencing of this T cell receptor beta chain was carried out in a study of CD8 T cells in ankylosing spondylitis. TCRdb reprocessed the 5' RACE reads with MiXCR, giving one entry per CDR3 protein. The sample comprises around 230,000 distinct CDR3 sequences, less than 9.5% of which are singletons, and around 4.9% rests with the top ten. This clonotype was counted many times. Germline V gives CDR1 SNHLY, CDR2 FYNNEI. Trimming took off 9 bases at V and 6 bases at J, with 14 bases between the two ends. This CDR3 spans 12 amino acids. This receptor was taken from a female donor with ankylosing spondylitis or in good health (not recorded which). The V call is TRBV2, the J call TRBJ1-2, with D tentatively TRBD1 (5 bases). Sequencing was carried out using blood, either unsorted or a sorted T cell fraction (not recorded which). For the CDR3, the DNA is TGTGCCAGTTCCCGGACAAGTAATGGCTACACCTTC. Encoded protein: CASSRTSNGYTF.